This T cell receptor beta chain was identified during a study of blood T cell repertoires in COVID-19. Study information: Sites in the United States, Italy and Spain provided acute and convalescent COVID-19 samples. T cells, B-cell-depleted T cells, or PBMCs provided the cDNA or gDNA that served as material.

Authors' processing steps: Researchers report that nucleated cell counts were estimated from reference gene primer amplification. Generated by immunoSEQ multiplex PCR, the TCRdb table keeps only in-frame clones and is missing some. The D gene and trimming were derived from the DNA, and the V and J assignments and clone size from that table. The sample includes roughly 170,000 clones, approximately 86% of them seen just once. Trimming took off 0 bases at V and 7 bases at J, with 18 bases between the two ends. CDR3 size: 17 residues. The germline V gene encodes CDR1 SGHVS and CDR2 FNYEAQ. This clone was seen a few times.

The receptor was isolated from a man aged 35 to 55 with active or convalescent COVID-19. V usage is TRBV7-6 and J usage is TRBJ2-2; tentatively, D is TRBD2 (5 bases). The source material was peripheral blood. The CDR3 DNA reads TGTGCCAGCAGCTTAGCGCTAATGGGGAGTGGCGGCGGGGAGCTGTTTTTT. This translates into CASSLALMGSGGGELFF.